A single sample gave rise to the 31 T cell receptor beta chains below, sequenced in a study of CD8 T cells in Susac syndrome. When the RNA was reverse transcribed, random hexamers were used with an input of about 0.5 to 1 ug. One entry per CDR3 protein results from TCRdb running MiXCR on the immunoSEQ multiplex PCR reads. Of about 160,000 distinct CDR3 sequences listed, approximately 94% are singletons. Sequencing used CD4+ T cells from PBMCs. The receptors come from a human donor with multiple sclerosis.

This chain uses TRBV5-8 with TRBJ2-1, with 8 bases identical to TRBD2. The CDR3 has 17 residues. Trimming at V came to 4 bases and at J to 5 bases, leaving 14 bases not matched to a gene. The germline V gene encodes CDR1 SGHTS and CDR2 YDEGEE. CDR3 coding DNA: TGTGCCAGCAGCCGACAAAGAAGCGGGAGCGCAGACAATGAGCAGTTCTTC. Protein: CASSRQRSGSADNEQFF.

CDR3 nucleotides: TGTGCCACTAACAACCAAGCCCGCTCCCCTAGAGAGCAGTACTTC. Protein product: CATNNQARSPREQYF. The rearrangement links TRBV28 to TRBJ2-7; D gene uncertain. Trimming removed 10 bases at V and 7 bases at J, with 26 bases between. Per the germline V gene, CDR1 is MDHEN and CDR2 is SYDVKM. The CDR3 is made up of 15 amino acids.

V is TRBV3-1 and J is TRBJ2-1; D possibly uses TRBD1 or TRBD2 (5 bases each). In germline, CDR1 is LGHDT, CDR2 YNNKEL (reference sequence). The CDR3 length is 16 residues. The V gene lost 4 bases and the J gene lost 5 bases, with 18 bases spanning the gap. CDR3 protein: CASSRWDRRDDNEQFF. The CDR3 nucleotides are TGTGCCAGCAGCCGTTGGGACCGCAGGGACGACAATGAGCAGTTCTTC.

V and J are TRBV7-9 and TRBJ2-1; 8 bases align to TRBD1. The V segment lost 7 bases and the J segment 4 bases; nucleotides outside the gene matches: 9. The CDR3 spans 15 residues. Germline CDR1 reads SEHNR; CDR2 reads FQNEAQ (reference sequence). The CDR3 region is CASNAGTGEYNEQFF. The CDR3 DNA follows: TGTGCCAGCAACGCGGGGACAGGAGAATACAATGAGCAGTTCTTC. Based on the CDR3 plus reference TRBV7-9 and TRBJ2-1, the full variable domain is DTGVSQNPRHKITKRGQNVTFRCDPISEHNRLYWYRQTLGQGPEFLTYFQNEAQLEKSRLLSDRFSAERPKGSFSTLEIQRTEQGDSAMYLCASNAGTGEYNEQFFGPGTRLTVL.

The chain links TRBV7-2 to TRBJ1-5; D is perhaps TRBD1 (5 bases). With 5 bases removed from V and 5 bases from J, the gap between germline ends came to 22 bases. Germline lookup yields CDR1 SGHTA and CDR2 FQGNSA. The CDR3 consists of 17 residues. CDR3 region: CASSPKLAGGLHQPQHF. DNA for the CDR3: TGTGCCAGCAGCCCCAAATTGGCGGGGGGTCTGCATCAGCCCCAGCATTTT.

J is TRBJ2-3 and V is TRBV29-1, with 11 bases aligning to TRBD1. Germline assignment: CDR1 SQVTM and CDR2 ANQGSEA. Germline trimming cut 1 base from V and 3 bases from J; bases unmatched to any gene: 3. The CDR3 has 15 residues. The CDR3 sequence: CSVEGGQGATDTQYF. The DNA for the CDR3 is TGCAGCGTTGAAGGTGGACAGGGGGCTACAGATACGCAGTATTTT.

V usage is TRBV11-2 and J usage is TRBJ2-7; the D is unclear. The CDR3 length is 15 residues. CDR1 is SGHAT and CDR2 is FQNNGV in the germline V gene. Trimming shortened V by 3 bases and J by 0 bases, and 12 bases separated the two germline ends. The CDR3 DNA follows: TGTGCCAGCAGCTTCCGCGAGGTCGTCTCCTACGAGCAGTACTTC. It translates to CASSFREVVSYEQYF.

The chain employs TRBV10-3 and TRBJ2-1; maybe TRBD2 (5 bases). There are 14 residues in the CDR3. CDR1 is ENHRY, CDR2 SYGVKD, per germline. V gave up 5 bases and J gave up 2 bases, with 10 bases separating them. This CDR3 is CAISREKAYNEQFF. CDR3 DNA: TGTGCCATCAGTAGGGAGAAGGCCTACAATGAGCAGTTCTTC.

This clonotype was detected only once. This chain links TRBV6-4 with TRBJ1-2; D gene unclear. The germline V and J ends were trimmed by 3 bases and 6 bases, with 20 bases remaining between them. Germline lookup yields CDR1 MRHNA and CDR2 SNTAGT. The CDR3 loop spans 16 amino acids. This chain's CDR3 is CASSEVSPEGGDGYTF. As DNA, the CDR3 is TGTGCCAGCAGTGAAGTATCCCCGGAAGGCGGCGATGGCTACACCTTC.

The chain joins TRBV18 to TRBJ2-2; 7 positions agree with TRBD2. V was pared by 4 bases and J by 4 bases, with 6 bases of the junction left unmatched. This CDR3 comprises 15 residues. CDR1 KGHSH and CDR2 LQKENI come from the germline V gene. CDR3 sequence: CASSLTSDSTGELFF. CDR3 coding DNA: TGTGCCAGCTCACTCACTAGCGACAGCACCGGGGAGCTGTTTTTT.

The chain carries TRBV6-2 or TRBV6-3 and TRBJ2-7; D unclear. CDR1 is MNHEY and CDR2 is SVGEGT in the germline V gene. V was cut by 0 bases and J by 7 bases, with 10 bases left in between. The CDR3 consists of 13 residues. The CDR3 DNA is TGTGCCAGCAGTTACTCTGTAGGGTGGGAGCAGTACTTC. It specifies CASSYSVGWEQYF.

The chain employs TRBV5-4 and TRBJ1-3; the D gene is possibly TRBD1 (6 bases). V dropped 1 base and J dropped 0 bases, with 8 bases sitting between them. Germline lookup yields CDR1 SGHNT and CDR2 YYREEE (reference sequence). The CDR3 has 15 amino acids. Here the CDR3 DNA reads TGTGCCAGCAGCTTGCCAGGGGCCTCTGGAAACACCATATATTTT. This sequence encodes CASSLPGASGNTIYF.

This rearrangement joins TRBV19 to TRBJ2-7, with 8 bases identical to TRBD1. This CDR3 has 14 amino acids. Germline V lookup: CDR1 LNHDA, CDR2 SQIVND (reference sequence). V lost 5 bases and J lost 2; bases outside the gene matches: 5. For the CDR3, the DNA is TGTGCCAGTAGTGTGACAGGGGACCCCTACGAGCAGTACTTC. Translating gives CASSVTGDPYEQYF.

The chain joins TRBV20-1 to TRBJ2-1, with 7 bases fitting TRBD1. Germline V gene lookup returns CDR1 DFQATT and CDR2 SNEGSKA (reference sequence). CDR3 length: 14 residues. J was trimmed by 8 bases and V by 3 bases; bases with no gene match: 10. The CDR3 nucleotides are TGCAGTGCTAGCGAAACGGGGACAGATGATGAGCAGTTCTTC. Amino acid sequence: CSASETGTDDEQFF.

This chain uses TRBV10-3 with TRBJ2-1; possibly TRBD2 for D (5 bases). Trimming stripped 6 bases from V and 5 bases from J, with 17 bases between. Per germline, CDR1 ENHRY and CDR2 SYGVKD. This CDR3 comprises 15 residues. CDR3 sequence reads: CAIRSLRAEDNEQFF. Here the CDR3 DNA reads TGTGCCATCAGGTCCTTGCGGGCAGAGGACAATGAGCAGTTCTTC.

This clonotype was observed a handful of times. This chain joins TRBV3-1 and TRBJ1-5, with D possibly being TRBD1 (5 bases). The CDR3 is 15 amino acids. V was trimmed by 0 bases and J by 4 bases, leaving 10 bases between them. Germline-derived CDR1 and CDR2 are LGHDT and YNNKEL (reference sequence). CDR3 amino acids: CASSQEGRGNQPQHF. Written as DNA, the CDR3 is TGTGCCAGCAGCCAAGAGGGACGAGGGAATCAGCCCCAGCATTTT. Combining the CDR3 with reference TRBV3-1 and TRBJ1-5 gives the whole variable domain DTAVSQTPKYLVTQMGNDKSIKCEQNLGHDTMYWYKQDSKKFLKIMFSYNNKELIINETVPNRFSPKSPDKAHLNLHINSLELGDSAVYFCASSQEGRGNQPQHFGDGTRLSIL.

The chain couples TRBV14 to TRBJ1-1; no definite D call. The germline V gene encodes CDR1 SGHDN and CDR2 FVKESK. Trimming left V 5 bases short and J 10 bases short, with 20 bases between. This CDR3 contains 14 residues. The CDR3 nucleotides are TGTGCCAGCAGCAAGAGTCATGGTGGGTTGGCAGCTTTCTTT. Translated: CASSKSHGGLAAFF.

This clonotype was seen once. The V call is TRBV19, the J call TRBJ1-2; tentative D call: TRBD1 (6 bases). This CDR3 is 15 amino acids long. CDR1 and CDR2 (germline): LNHDA, SQIVND (reference sequence). V lost 5 bases and J lost 6, with 19 bases in between. CDR3 sequence (DNA): TGTGCCAGTAGTTCCCGGACAGCGCGGGGTGATGGCTACACCTTC. It translates to CASSSRTARGDGYTF. The full variable domain, in which reference TRBV19 and TRBJ1-2 provide the parts outside the CDR3, is DGGITQSPKYLFRKEGQNVTLSCEQNLNHDAMYWYRQDPGQGLRLIYYSQIVNDFQKGDIAEGYSVSREKKESFPLTVTSAQKNPTAFYLCASSSRTARGDGYTFGSGTRLTVV.

The chain couples TRBV12-3 or TRBV12-4 to TRBJ1-5; 7 bases line up with TRBD1. The V gene end was trimmed by 5 bases and the J gene end by 4 bases; junction bases not matched to a gene: 14. This CDR3 region has 17 residues. Here the CDR3 reads CASSAGRGSGGNQPQHF. CDR3 sequence (DNA): TGTGCCAGCAGTGCCGGCAGGGGGTCTGGGGGAAATCAGCCCCAGCATTTT.

This sequence joins TRBV4-1 and TRBJ2-4; D is uncertain. Germline V lookup: CDR1 MGHRA, CDR2 YSYEKL. The V gene lost 3 bases and the J gene lost 7 bases, with 13 bases spanning the gap. The CDR3 contains 14 residues. Here the CDR3 reads CASSHPGRSNIQYF. The CDR3 region has the DNA TGCGCCAGCAGCCATCCCGGGCGATCGAACATTCAGTACTTC.

The chain is built from TRBV6-2 or TRBV6-3 and TRBJ2-3; D possibly matches TRBD1 or TRBD2 (5 bases each). Germline CDR1 MNHEY, CDR2 SVGEGT. The CDR3 has 15 residues. V was trimmed by 8 bases and J by 2 bases, leaving 17 bases between them. CDR3 sequence reads: CASLRRGVITDTQYF. The CDR3 nucleotides read TGTGCCAGCTTGAGACGGGGCGTAATCACAGATACGCAGTATTTT.

This clonotype was counted only a few times. V and J are TRBV25-1 and TRBJ2-3; TRBD2 agrees at 7 bases. V was pared by 5 bases and J by 3 bases, with 8 bases of the junction left unmatched. Germline V gives CDR1 MGHDK, CDR2 SYGVNS. This CDR3 spans 15 amino acids. CDR3 sequence (DNA): TGTGCCAGCAGTAGGATAGGCGGGAGTACAGATACGCAGTATTTT. This gives the protein CASSRIGGSTDTQYF.

The chain recombines TRBV20-1 with TRBJ2-1; D gene uncertain. Per the germline V gene, CDR1 is DFQATT and CDR2 is SNEGSKA (reference sequence). CDR3 length equals 12 residues. The V end was cut by 3 bases, the J end by 4 bases, with 7 bases between. The CDR3, as DNA: TGCAGTGCTAGCGGAGAGTACAATGAGCAGTTCTTC. It translates to CSASGEYNEQFF.

The rearrangement uses TRBV10-2 and TRBJ2-3; D gene unclear. The ends were cut back, 6 bases at V and 5 bases at J, with 9 bases in the middle. The germline V gene encodes CDR1 WSHSY and CDR2 SAAADI. The CDR3 runs 12 residues. CDR3 in amino acids: CASSSVIDTQYF. In DNA form, the CDR3 reads TGCGCCAGCAGCTCGGTCATAGATACGCAGTATTTT.

This clonotype was picked up a small number of times. For the CDR3, the DNA is TGTGCCAGCTCTCCGGACGGAAGCACTGAAGCTTTCTTT. This translates into CASSPDGSTEAFF. V is TRBV18 and J is TRBJ1-1; D unclear. Germline lookup yields CDR1 KGHSH and CDR2 LQKENI. V lost 6 bases and J 4 bases, leaving 12 bases between the germline ends. This CDR3 has 13 residues.

This clonotype was recorded once. V usage is TRBV20-1 and J usage is TRBJ2-3; 10 nucleotides align to TRBD2. The CDR3 covers 14 residues. Germline CDR1 is DFQATT and CDR2 is SNEGSKA (reference sequence). CDR3 in amino acids: CSVILAGRGESQYF. CDR3 DNA sequence: TGCAGCGTAATACTAGCGGGGAGGGGGGAGTCGCAGTATTTT.

V gene TRBV19 combines with J gene TRBJ1-4; 11 bases align to TRBD1. With V trimmed by 6 bases and J by 5 bases, 5 bases remained unmatched. CDR3 length: 15 residues. Germline V gene data show CDR1 as LNHDA and CDR2 as SQIVND (reference sequence). CDR3 nucleotide sequence: TGTGCCAGTAGAGACGGGACAGGGGGAAATGAAAAACTGTTTTTT. As protein: CASRDGTGGNEKLFF. The variable domain in full, completed from reference TRBV19 and TRBJ1-4, reads DGGITQSPKYLFRKEGQNVTLSCEQNLNHDAMYWYRQDPGQGLRLIYYSQIVNDFQKGDIAEGYSVSREKKESFPLTVTSAQKNPTAFYLCASRDGTGGNEKLFFGSGTQLSVL.

V is TRBV11-2 and J is TRBJ1-1; D gene unclear. Deletions cut 3 bases from V and 5 bases from J, with 10 bases between. CDR1 and CDR2 from the germline V gene are SGHAT and FQNNGV. The CDR3 is 13 residues long. The CDR3, as DNA: TGTGCCAGCAGCTTCACCTTCGATACTGAAGCTTTCTTT. Translated: CASSFTFDTEAFF.

The gene calls are TRBV5-1 and TRBJ2-1; D gene ambiguous. Germline V lookup: CDR1 SGHRS, CDR2 YFSETQ. The CDR3 covers 11 residues. The ends were cut back, 1 base at V and 10 bases at J, with 6 bases in the middle. This CDR3 reads CASSLQEEQFF. CDR3 nucleotide sequence: TGCGCCAGCAGCTTGCAAGAGGAGCAGTTCTTC.

This chain uses TRBV29-1 with TRBJ1-1; a possible D gene is TRBD1 (6 bases). Trimming took 6 bases from V and 1 from J, leaving 12 bases between them. The germline CDR1 and CDR2 sequences are SQVTM and ANQGSEA. This CDR3 is 13 amino acids long. In DNA, the CDR3 is TGCAGCGTGGGGGGGGCAGGGAACACTGAAGCTTTCTTT. Translation: CSVGGAGNTEAFF.

The genes are TRBV6-1 and TRBJ2-7; TRBD1 aligns across 9 bases. V dropped 6 bases and J dropped 5; count of bases not matched to a gene: 8. There are 14 residues in the CDR3. The germline V gene encodes CDR1 MNHNS and CDR2 SASEGT. The CDR3 sequence: CASSFGTGKHEQYF. The CDR3 DNA follows: TGTGCCAGCAGCTTTGGGACAGGGAAGCACGAGCAGTACTTC.